The entry below describes one T cell receptor beta chain. As yet, its antigen is unknown. The V gene end was trimmed by 9 bases and the J gene end by 2 bases; junction bases not matched to a gene: 7. The CDR3 covers 14 residues. The germline V gene encodes CDR1 SNHLY and CDR2 FYNNEI. The data were taken from a study of T cell responses to AZD1222 COVID-19 vaccine. Whole-study results and caveats: Nearly half of the spike-specific TCRs reportedly recognize variant regions that carry no mutations. Repertoires were collected only later (after the peak T cell response had occurred).

Profiled with immunoSEQ multiplex PCR; TCRdb holds only in-frame clones, not every one. The sample comprises about 190,000 clones, roughly 92% of which are singletons, and approximately 4% rests with the top ten. This receptor was taken from an adult who received the MenACWY meningococcal vaccine as a control. The sample in question was peripheral blood, obtained 28 days after the second dose of the MenACWY control vaccine. This rearrangement joins TRBV2 to TRBJ1-5, with 7 bases fitting TRBD1. The CDR3 DNA reads as TGTGCCAGTCAACAGGGGTTTGGCAATCAGCCCCAGCATTTT. This encodes CASQQGFGNQPQHF.